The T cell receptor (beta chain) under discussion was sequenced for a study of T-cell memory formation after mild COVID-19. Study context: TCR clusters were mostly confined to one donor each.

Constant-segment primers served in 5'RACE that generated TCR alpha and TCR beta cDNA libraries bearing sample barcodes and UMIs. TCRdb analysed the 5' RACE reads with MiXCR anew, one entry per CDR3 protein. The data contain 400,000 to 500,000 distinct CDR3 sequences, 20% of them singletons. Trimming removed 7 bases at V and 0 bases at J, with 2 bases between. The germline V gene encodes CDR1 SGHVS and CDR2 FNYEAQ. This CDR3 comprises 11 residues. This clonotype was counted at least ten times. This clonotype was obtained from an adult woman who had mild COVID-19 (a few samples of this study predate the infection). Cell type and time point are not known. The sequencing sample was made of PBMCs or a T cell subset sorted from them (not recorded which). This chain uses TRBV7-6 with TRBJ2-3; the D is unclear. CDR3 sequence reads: CASTSTDTQYF. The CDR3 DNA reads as TGTGCCAGCACTAGCACAGATACGCAGTATTTT.